This section outlines one TCR beta chain sequence together with its context. Antigen: not known. This sample stems from a study of T cell repertoires in cytomegalovirus infection. The wider study: Alongside well-studied HLA-B-restricted CMV epitopes, recently identified HLA-C-restricted CMV epitopes were also used. TCR beta signatures that were public indicated CMV infection and matching HLA type. General study points: The study found HLA-C-restricted CMV-specific TCR beta clonotypes dominating the ex vivo response. Totalled public TCR beta family frequency picked out people who carried CMV plus the relevant HLA.

TCRdb reprocessed the reads with MiXCR, giving one entry per CDR3 protein. Of hundreds of thousands of distinct CDR3 sequences listed, about a third were seen once; the top ten hold roughly 13%. Sequenced here: cultured CD8+ T cells from PBMCs, sampled from culture after CMV antigen stimulation. The clonotype was recovered from a human donor in good health (CMV status not recorded). Some clones in this sample may be carry-over from other donors' samples.

CDR3 sequence reads: CASTQRAWGTEAFF. The CDR3 DNA follows: TGTGCCAGCACCCAAAGGGCGTGGGGCACTGAAGCTTTCTTT. This sequence joins TRBV6-5 and TRBJ1-1; D unclear. This CDR3 is built from 14 residues. Per germline, CDR1 MNHEY and CDR2 SVGAGI. V shed 7 bases and J shed 4 bases, with 16 bases lying between them.